Sequencing of this T cell receptor (beta chain) was carried out in a study of siplizumab effects on memory and regulatory T cells. Study-wide points: Memory cells that were CD4+ and unstimulated gave rise to alloreactive sequences, which siplizumab significantly reduced. Naive T cells appeared more diverse than memory cells and seemed to be major alloresponse contributors. Mapping to unstimulated subsets was achieved for only a minor fraction of alloreactive clones.

The sample holds a few counts of this clone. The antigen remains unidentified. Other DNA sequences from this sample encode an identical CDR3 as well. TCRdb keeps only in-frame clones here, not all; method: immunoSEQ multiplex PCR. The sample holds about 100,000 clones, 94% seen once. Trimming took off 3 bases at V and 8 bases at J, with 4 bases between the two ends. The CDR3 sequence is 11 residues long. The V gene's germline CDR1 is MDHEN and CDR2 SYDVKM. The receptor's source is a human donor in good health. Sequencing input: Tregs sorted from blood. V is TRBV28 and J is TRBJ2-2; no firm D call. The CDR3 protein is CASSLAGELFF. For the CDR3, the DNA is TGTGCCAGCAGTTTGGCGGGGGAGCTGTTTTTT.